This paragraph covers one TCR beta chain sequence. Its target is not known. Within the sample, other DNA sequences also encode this same CDR3. The record originates from a study of CD8+ T cells in alopecia areata. Study results and caveats: TCR sharing was clearer in mice than between patients, perhaps partly owing to patient HLA diversity. Scalp samples also yield sequences from resident alphabeta T cells of normal skin.

Samples from alopecia areata patients were lesional scalp punch biopsies and peripheral blood. The germline gives CDR1 SNHLY, CDR2 FYNNEI. The CDR3 length is 14 residues. The V gene end was trimmed by 6 bases and the J gene end by 1 base; junction bases not matched to a gene: 2. Sequencing used cDNA as its template, made by extracting RNA and reverse transcribing it. Assay: immunoSEQ multiplex PCR; the TCRdb copy retains only in-frame clones and omits some. The sample has over 150,000 clones; 59% are singletons. The sequencing used CD4+ T cells sorted from blood, collected at week 0. The chain has TRBV2 and TRBJ2-5, with 10 bases that match TRBD2. This TCR was sampled from a human donor with alopecia areata. The CDR3 reads CASSASGGQETQYF. CDR3 nucleotides: TGTGCCAGCAGCGCTAGCGGGGGCCAAGAGACCCAGTACTTC. The variable domain in full, with the rest retrieved from reference TRBV2 and TRBJ2-5, is EPEVTQTPSHQVTQMGQEVILRCVPISNHLYFYWYRQILGQKVEFLVSFYNNEISEKSEIFDDQFSVERPDGSNFTLKIRSTKLEDSAMYFCASSASGGQETQYFGPGTRLLVL.